The clone carrying this T cell receptor (beta chain) was seen more than once but under ten times. Antigen specificity is unknown. CDR3 length: 16 residues. V was clipped by 0 bases and J by 6 bases, with 15 bases between them. CDR1 and CDR2 from the germline V gene are SGHVS and FNYEAQ. The sample originates from a study of T-cell memory formation after mild COVID-19. Study-level information: Clusters were largely donor specific.

Study-wide results and limits: Day 15 to 85 contractors were CD4/CD8 balanced; later expanders leaned CD4+.

TCRdb recomputed calls from the 5' RACE reads with MiXCR, one row per CDR3 protein. Of about 540,000 distinct CDR3 sequences in the sample, just over 20% were seen once. This receptor was taken from an adult woman who had mild COVID-19 (a few samples of this study predate the infection). Cell type and time point are not known. Sequencing input: PBMCs or a T cell subset sorted from them (not recorded which). The rearrangement links TRBV7-6 to TRBJ2-1, with D uncertain. CDR3 in DNA: TGTGCCAGCAGCTTAGCGCTTGGGCAAGTGAGCAATGAGCAGTTCTTC. It codes for CASSLALGQVSNEQFF.